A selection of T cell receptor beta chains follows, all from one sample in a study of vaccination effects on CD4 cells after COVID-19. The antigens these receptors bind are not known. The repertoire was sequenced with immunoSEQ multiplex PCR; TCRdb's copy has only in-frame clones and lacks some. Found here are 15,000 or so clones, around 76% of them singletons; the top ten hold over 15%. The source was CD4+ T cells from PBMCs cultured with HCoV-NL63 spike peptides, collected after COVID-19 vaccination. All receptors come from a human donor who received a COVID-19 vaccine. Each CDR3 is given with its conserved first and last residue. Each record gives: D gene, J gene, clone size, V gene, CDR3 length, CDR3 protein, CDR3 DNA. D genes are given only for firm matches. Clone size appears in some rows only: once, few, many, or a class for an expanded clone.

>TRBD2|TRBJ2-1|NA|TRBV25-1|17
CASRESGIAGGNNEQFF
TGTGCCAGTCGAGAAAGTGGGATAGCGGGGGGGAACAATGAGCAGTTCTTC
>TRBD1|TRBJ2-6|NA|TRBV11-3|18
CASSSTGTGGAGANVLTF
TGTGCCAGCAGCTCAACCGGGACAGGGGGCGCCGGGGCCAACGTCCTGACTTTC
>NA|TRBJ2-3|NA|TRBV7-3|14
CASSLRGRTDTQYF
TGTGCCAGCAGCTTGCGGGGGCGCACAGATACGCAGTATTTT
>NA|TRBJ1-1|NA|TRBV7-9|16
CASSFLTGTGGTEAFF
TGTGCCAGCAGCTTCCTCACCGGGACCGGGGGGACTGAAGCTTTCTTT
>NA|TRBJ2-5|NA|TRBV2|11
CASSVGVAQYF
TGTGCCAGCAGTGTGGGGGTGGCCCAGTACTTC
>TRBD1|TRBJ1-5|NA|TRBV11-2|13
CASSQDREQPQHF
TGTGCCAGCAGCCAGGACAGGGAGCAGCCCCAGCATTTT
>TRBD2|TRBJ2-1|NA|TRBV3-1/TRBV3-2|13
CASSQGGLAAQFF
TGTGCCAGCAGCCAAGGCGGCCTAGCGGCGCAGTTCTTC
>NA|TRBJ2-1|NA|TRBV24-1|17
CATSPSDVASSYNEQFF
TGTGCCACCAGTCCGTCGGACGTAGCGAGCTCCTACAATGAGCAGTTCTTC
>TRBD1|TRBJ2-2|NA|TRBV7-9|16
CASSRTRTGGPGELFF
TGTGCCAGCAGCCGAACCCGGACAGGGGGTCCCGGGGAGCTGTTTTTT
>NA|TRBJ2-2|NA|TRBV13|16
CASSLQAGTNTGELFF
TGTGCCAGCAGCTTACAGGCGGGAACGAACACCGGGGAGCTGTTTTTT
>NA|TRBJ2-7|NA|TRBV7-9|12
CASSSLSYEQYF
TGTGCCAGCAGCTCACTATCATACGAGCAGTACTTC
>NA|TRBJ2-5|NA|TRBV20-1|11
CSARGTGADYF
TGCAGTGCTAGGGGTACGGGAGCGGACTACTTC
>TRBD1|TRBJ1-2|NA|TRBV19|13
CASTQGVLYGYTF
TGTGCCAGTACCCAGGGGGTACTCTATGGCTACACCTTC
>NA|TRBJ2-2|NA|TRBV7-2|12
CASSSEVGELFF
TGTGCCAGCAGCTCAGAGGTCGGGGAGCTGTTTTTT
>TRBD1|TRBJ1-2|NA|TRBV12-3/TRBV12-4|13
CASSGTGDYGYTF
TGTGCCAGCAGTGGAACAGGGGACTATGGCTACACCTTC
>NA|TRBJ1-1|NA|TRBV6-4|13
CASSERGNTEAFF
TGTGCCAGCAGTGAGAGGGGGAACACTGAAGCTTTCTTT
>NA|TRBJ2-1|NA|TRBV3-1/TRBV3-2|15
CASSQERLSYNEQFF
TGTGCCAGCAGCCAAGAACGGCTTTCCTACAATGAGCAGTTCTTC
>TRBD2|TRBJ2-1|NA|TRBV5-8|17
CASTPGRTSGSYNEQFF
TGTGCCAGCACCCCCGGAAGGACTAGCGGATCCTACAATGAGCAGTTCTTC
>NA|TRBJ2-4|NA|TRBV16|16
CASSPGTSPAQNIQYF
TGTGCCAGCAGCCCCGGGACCTCACCAGCCCAAAACATTCAGTACTTC
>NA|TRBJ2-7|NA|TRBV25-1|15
CASSETGGPTYEQYF
TGTGCCAGCAGTGAGACAGGAGGCCCAACCTACGAGCAGTACTTC
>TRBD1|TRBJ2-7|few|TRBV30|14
CAWSSQGSVYEQYF
TGTGCCTGGAGTTCACAGGGGAGCGTCTACGAGCAGTACTTC
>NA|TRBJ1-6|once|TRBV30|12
CAWTPGGSPLHF
TGTGCCTGGACCCCGGGTGGTTCACCCCTCCACTTT
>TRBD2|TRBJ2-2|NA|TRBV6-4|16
CASSATSGSNTGELFF
TGTGCCAGCAGTGCGACTAGCGGGTCGAACACCGGGGAGCTGTTTTTT
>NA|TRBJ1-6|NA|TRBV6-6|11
CASSYMTPLHF
TGTGCCAGCAGTTACATGACACCCCTCCACTTT
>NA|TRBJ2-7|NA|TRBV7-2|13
CASSLPSSYEQYF
TGTGCCAGCAGCTTACCCTCCTCCTACGAGCAGTACTTC
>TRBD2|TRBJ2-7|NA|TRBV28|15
CASSLGGSGYYEQYF
TGTGCCAGCAGTTTGGGCGGGAGCGGGTATTACGAGCAGTACTTC
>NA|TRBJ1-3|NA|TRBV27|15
CASSLIPITGNTIYF
TGTGCCAGCAGTTTAATCCCAATAACCGGAAACACCATATATTTT
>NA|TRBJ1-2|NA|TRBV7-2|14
CASSFETSHWGYTF
TGTGCCAGCAGCTTCGAGACATCCCACTGGGGCTACACCTTC
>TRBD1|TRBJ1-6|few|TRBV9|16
CASSVEGGPSPWPLHF
TGTGCCAGCAGCGTAGAAGGGGGCCCATCCCCCTGGCCCCTCCACTTT
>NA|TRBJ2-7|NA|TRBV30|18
CAWSVLRGRGTRSYEQYF
TGTGCCTGGAGTGTACTCCGGGGAAGAGGGACGCGCTCCTACGAGCAGTACTTC
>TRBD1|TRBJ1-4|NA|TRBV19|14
CASRPGGFGEKLFF
TGTGCCAGTAGGCCAGGGGGATTCGGTGAAAAACTGTTTTTT
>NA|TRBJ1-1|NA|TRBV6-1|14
CASSEGGLRTEAFF
TGTGCCAGCAGTGAAGGGGGGCTGCGCACTGAAGCTTTCTTT
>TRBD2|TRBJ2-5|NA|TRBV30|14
CAWSAGLAGETQYF
TGTGCCTGGAGTGCAGGACTAGCGGGAGAGACCCAGTACTTC
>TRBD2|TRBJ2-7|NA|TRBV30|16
CAWRPKGTSGSYEQYF
TGTGCCTGGAGGCCGAAGGGGACTAGCGGCTCCTACGAGCAGTACTTC
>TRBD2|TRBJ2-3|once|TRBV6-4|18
CASSTTSGGPDRTDTQYF
TGTGCCAGCAGCACGACTAGCGGGGGCCCAGATCGCACAGATACGCAGTATTTT
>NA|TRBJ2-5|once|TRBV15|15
CATSRDGAVWETQYF
TGTGCCACCAGCAGAGATGGAGCAGTCTGGGAGACCCAGTACTTC
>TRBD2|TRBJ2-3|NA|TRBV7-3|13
CASSLILAGTQYF
TGTGCCAGCAGCTTAATACTAGCGGGTACGCAGTATTTT
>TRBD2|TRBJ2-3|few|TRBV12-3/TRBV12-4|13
CASSLGGEDTQYF
TGTGCCAGCAGCCTGGGGGGGGAAGATACGCAGTATTTT